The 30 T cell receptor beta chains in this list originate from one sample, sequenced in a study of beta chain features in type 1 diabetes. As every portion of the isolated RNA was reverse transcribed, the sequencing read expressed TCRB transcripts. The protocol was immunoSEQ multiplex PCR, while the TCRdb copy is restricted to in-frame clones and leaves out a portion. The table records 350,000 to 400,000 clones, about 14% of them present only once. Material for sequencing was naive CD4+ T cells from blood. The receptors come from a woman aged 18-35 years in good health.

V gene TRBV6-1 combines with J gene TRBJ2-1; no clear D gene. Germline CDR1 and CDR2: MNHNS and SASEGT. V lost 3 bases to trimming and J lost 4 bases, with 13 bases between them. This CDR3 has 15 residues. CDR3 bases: TGTGCCAGCAGTGACAGAGTGACTCGTTACAATGAGCAGTTCTTC. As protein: CASSDRVTRYNEQFF.

In nucleotides, the CDR3 is TGTGCCAGCAGCCAATTGGCGGGAGGTGAACGCGAGCAGTTCTTC. As protein: CASSQLAGGEREQFF. V usage is TRBV14 and J usage is TRBJ2-1; TRBD2 agrees at 8 bases. The CDR3 extends over 15 amino acids. Germline CDR1 SGHDN, CDR2 FVKESK. Trimming removed 2 bases from V and 10 bases from J; junction bases left unmatched: 10.

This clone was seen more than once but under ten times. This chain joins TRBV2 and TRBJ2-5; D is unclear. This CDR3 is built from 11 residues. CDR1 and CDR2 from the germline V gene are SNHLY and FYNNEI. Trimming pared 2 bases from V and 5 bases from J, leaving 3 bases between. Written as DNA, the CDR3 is TGTGCCAGCAGTGAACAGGAGACCCAGTACTTC. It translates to CASSEQETQYF.

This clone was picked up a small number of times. The CDR3 loop is CASSEWRTGYEQYF. CDR3 bases: TGTGCCAGCAGTGAATGGAGGACAGGTTACGAGCAGTACTTC. The chain employs TRBV25-1 and TRBJ2-7; 7 bases match TRBD1. With 1 base clipped from V and 4 bases from J, the junction kept 4 bases outside the gene matches. CDR3 length: 14 amino acids. CDR1 and CDR2 from the germline V gene are MGHDK and SYGVNS.

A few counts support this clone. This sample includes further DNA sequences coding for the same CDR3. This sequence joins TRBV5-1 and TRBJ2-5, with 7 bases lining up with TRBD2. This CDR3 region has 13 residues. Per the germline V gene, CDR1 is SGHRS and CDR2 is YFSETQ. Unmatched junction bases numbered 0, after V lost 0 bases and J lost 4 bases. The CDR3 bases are TGCGCCAGCAGCTTGGCGGGAGGAGAGACCCAGTACTTC. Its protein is CASSLAGGETQYF.

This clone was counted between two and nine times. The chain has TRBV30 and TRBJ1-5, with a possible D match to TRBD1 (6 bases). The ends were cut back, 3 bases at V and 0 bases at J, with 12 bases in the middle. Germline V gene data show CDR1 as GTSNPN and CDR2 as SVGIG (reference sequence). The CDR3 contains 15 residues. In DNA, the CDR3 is TGTGCCTGGAGCTGGGGGACAAATAGCAATCAGCCCCAGCATTTT. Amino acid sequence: CAWSWGTNSNQPQHF.

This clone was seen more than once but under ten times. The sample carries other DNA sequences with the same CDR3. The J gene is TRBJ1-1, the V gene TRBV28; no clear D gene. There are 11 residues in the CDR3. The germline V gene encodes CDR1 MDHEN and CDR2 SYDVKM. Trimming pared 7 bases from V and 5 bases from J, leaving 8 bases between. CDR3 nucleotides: TGTGCCAGCACCCTACGTACTGAAGCTTTCTTT. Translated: CASTLRTEAFF.

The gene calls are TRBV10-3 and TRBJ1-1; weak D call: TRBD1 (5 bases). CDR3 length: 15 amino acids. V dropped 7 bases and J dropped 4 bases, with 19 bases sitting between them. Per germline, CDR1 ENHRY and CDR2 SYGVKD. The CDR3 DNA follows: TGTGCCATCACGGCGACCCAGGGTTGGAGCACTGAAGCTTTCTTT. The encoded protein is CAITATQGWSTEAFF.

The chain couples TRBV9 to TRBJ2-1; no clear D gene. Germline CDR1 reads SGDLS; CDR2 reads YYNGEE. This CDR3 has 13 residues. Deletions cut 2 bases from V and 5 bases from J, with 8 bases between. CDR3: CASSVLRNNEQFF. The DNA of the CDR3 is TGTGCCAGCAGCGTCTTGCGGAACAATGAGCAGTTCTTC.

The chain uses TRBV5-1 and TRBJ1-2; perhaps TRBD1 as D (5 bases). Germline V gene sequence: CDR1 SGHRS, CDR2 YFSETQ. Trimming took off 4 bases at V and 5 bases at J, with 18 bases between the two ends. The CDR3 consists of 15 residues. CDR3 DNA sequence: TGCGCCAGCAGCATGGACACCCGGGGATCGTATGGCTACACCTTC. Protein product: CASSMDTRGSYGYTF.

CDR3 amino acids: CSVVSGLNTEAFF. The DNA for the CDR3 is TGCAGCGTTGTTTCAGGCTTGAACACTGAAGCTTTCTTT. The chain has TRBV29-1 and TRBJ1-1; D remains ambiguous. The CDR3 is 13 residues long. The V and J ends lost 4 bases and 0 bases respectively, with 9 bases between them. Germline CDR1 is SQVTM and CDR2 is ANQGSEA.

The CDR3: CSVRGNLNTEAFF. In DNA, the CDR3 is TGCAGCGTTCGCGGAAATCTGAACACTGAAGCTTTCTTT. The chain uses TRBV29-1 and TRBJ1-1; D ambiguous. Germline loops: CDR1 SQVTM, CDR2 ANQGSEA. V was cut by 5 bases and J by 0 bases, with 10 bases left in between. The CDR3 is 13 residues long.

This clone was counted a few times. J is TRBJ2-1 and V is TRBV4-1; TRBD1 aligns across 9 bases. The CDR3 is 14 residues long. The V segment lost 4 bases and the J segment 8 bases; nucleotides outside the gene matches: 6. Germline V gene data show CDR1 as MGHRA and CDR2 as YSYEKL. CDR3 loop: CASSRRDRDYEQFF. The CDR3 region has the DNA TGCGCCAGCAGCCGACGGGACAGGGATTATGAGCAGTTCTTC.

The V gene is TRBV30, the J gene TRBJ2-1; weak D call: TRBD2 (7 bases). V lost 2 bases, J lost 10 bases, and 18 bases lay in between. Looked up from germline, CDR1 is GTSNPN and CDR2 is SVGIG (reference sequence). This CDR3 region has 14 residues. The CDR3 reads CAWSNGGAREEQFF. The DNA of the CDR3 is TGTGCCTGGAGTAATGGGGGGGCGCGGGAGGAGCAGTTCTTC.

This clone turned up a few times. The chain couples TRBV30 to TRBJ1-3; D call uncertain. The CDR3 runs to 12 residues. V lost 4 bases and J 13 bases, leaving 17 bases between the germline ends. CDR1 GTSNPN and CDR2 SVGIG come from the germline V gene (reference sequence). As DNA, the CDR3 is TGTGCCTGGAACACTAATAGAGGGAAAATATATTTT. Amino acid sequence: CAWNTNRGKIYF.

The CDR3 sequence is CASSFRRGWEGNEQFF. The CDR3 coding sequence is TGTGCCAGCAGTTTCCGCAGGGGTTGGGAAGGGAATGAGCAGTTCTTC. The chain uses TRBV27 and TRBJ2-1; D may be TRBD1 (6 bases). The CDR3 spans 16 residues. Germline lookup yields CDR1 MNHEY and CDR2 SMNVEV (reference sequence). Trimming removed 3 bases from V and 7 bases from J, with 19 bases in between.

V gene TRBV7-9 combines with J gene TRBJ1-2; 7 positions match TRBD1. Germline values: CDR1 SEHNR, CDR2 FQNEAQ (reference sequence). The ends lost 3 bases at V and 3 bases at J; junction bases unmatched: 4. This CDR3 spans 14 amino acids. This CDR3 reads CASSLGQLHYGYTF. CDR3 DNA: TGTGCCAGCAGCTTGGGACAGCTCCACTATGGCTACACCTTC. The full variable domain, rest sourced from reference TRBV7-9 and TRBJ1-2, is DTGVSQNPRHKITKRGQNVTFRCDPISEHNRLYWYRQTLGQGPEFLTYFQNEAQLEKSRLLSDRFSAERPKGSFSTLEIQRTEQGDSAMYLCASSLGQLHYGYTFGSGTRLTVV.

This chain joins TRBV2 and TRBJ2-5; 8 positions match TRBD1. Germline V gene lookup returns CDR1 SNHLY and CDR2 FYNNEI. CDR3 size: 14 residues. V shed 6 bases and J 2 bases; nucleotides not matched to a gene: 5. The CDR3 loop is CASSNRDRQETQYF. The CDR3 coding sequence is TGTGCCAGCAGCAACCGGGACAGGCAAGAGACCCAGTACTTC.

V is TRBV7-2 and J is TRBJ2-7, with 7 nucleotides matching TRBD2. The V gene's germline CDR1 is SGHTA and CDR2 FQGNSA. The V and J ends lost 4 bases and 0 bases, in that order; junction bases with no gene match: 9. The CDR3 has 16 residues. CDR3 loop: CASSSATSASSYEQYF. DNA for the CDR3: TGTGCCAGCAGCTCGGCAACTAGCGCGAGCTCCTACGAGCAGTACTTC. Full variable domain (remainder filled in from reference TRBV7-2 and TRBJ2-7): GAGVSQSPSNKVTEKGKDVELRCDPISGHTALYWYRQSLGQGLEFLIYFQGNSAPDKSGLPSDRFSAERTGGSVSTLTIQRTQQEDSAVYLCASSSATSASSYEQYFGPGTRLTVT.

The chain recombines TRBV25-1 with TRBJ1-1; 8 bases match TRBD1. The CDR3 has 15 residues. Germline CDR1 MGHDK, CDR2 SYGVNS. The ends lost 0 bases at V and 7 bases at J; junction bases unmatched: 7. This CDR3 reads CASSEYEDRVGEAFF. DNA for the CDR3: TGTGCCAGCAGTGAATATGAGGACAGGGTGGGTGAAGCTTTCTTT. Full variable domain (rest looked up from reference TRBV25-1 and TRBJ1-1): EADIYQTPRYLVIGTGKKITLECSQTMGHDKMYWYQQDPGMELHLIHYSYGVNSTEKGDLSSESTVSRIRTEHFPLTLESARPSHTSQYLCASSEYEDRVGEAFFGQGTRLTVV.

CDR3 loop: CASSVNSAWAYEQYF. The DNA of the CDR3 is TGTGCCAGCAGCGTAAATTCGGCGTGGGCTTACGAGCAGTACTTC. This sequence joins TRBV9 and TRBJ2-7; D not certain. From germline, CDR1 is SGDLS and CDR2 YYNGEE. The CDR3 consists of 15 residues. V gave up 1 base and J gave up 4 bases, with 15 bases separating them.

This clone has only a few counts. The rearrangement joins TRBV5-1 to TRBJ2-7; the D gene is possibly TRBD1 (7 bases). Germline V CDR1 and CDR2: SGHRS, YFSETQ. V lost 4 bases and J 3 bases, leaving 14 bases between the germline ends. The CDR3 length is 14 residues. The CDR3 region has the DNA TGCGCCAGCAGCATGGGGCAGGGGGGCTACGAGCAGTACTTC. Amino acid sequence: CASSMGQGGYEQYF.

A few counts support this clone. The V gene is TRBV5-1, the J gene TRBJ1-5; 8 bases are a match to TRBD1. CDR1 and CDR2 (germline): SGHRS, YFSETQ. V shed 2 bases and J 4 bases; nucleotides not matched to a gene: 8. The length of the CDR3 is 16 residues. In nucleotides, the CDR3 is TGCGCCAGCAGCTTAGGACAGGGCAATGGGAATCAGCCCCAGCATTTT. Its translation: CASSLGQGNGNQPQHF. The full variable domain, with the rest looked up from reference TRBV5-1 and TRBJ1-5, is KAGVTQTPRYLIKTRGQQVTLSCSPISGHRSVSWYQQTPGQGLQFLFEYFSETQRNKGNFPGRFSGRQFSNSRSEMNVSTLELGDSALYLCASSLGQGNGNQPQHFGDGTRLSIL.

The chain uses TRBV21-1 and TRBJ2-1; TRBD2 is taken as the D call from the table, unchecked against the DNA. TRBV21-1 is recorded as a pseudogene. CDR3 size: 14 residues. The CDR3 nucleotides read TGTGCCAGCAGCAAAGAAGTAGCGGGTAATGAGCAGTTCTTC. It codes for CASSKEVAGNEQFF.

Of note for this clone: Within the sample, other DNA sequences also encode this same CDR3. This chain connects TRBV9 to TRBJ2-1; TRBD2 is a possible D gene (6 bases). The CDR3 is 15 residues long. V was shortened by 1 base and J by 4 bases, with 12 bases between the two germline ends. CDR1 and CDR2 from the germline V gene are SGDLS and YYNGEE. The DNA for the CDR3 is TGTGCCAGCAGCGTAAGTAGCGGCACGTACAATGAGCAGTTCTTC. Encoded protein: CASSVSSGTYNEQFF.

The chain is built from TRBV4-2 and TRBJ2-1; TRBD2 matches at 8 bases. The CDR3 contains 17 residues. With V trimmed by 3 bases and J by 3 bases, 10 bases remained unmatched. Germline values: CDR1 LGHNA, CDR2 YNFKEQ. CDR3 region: CASSHHSLAGSYNEQFF. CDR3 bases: TGTGCCAGCAGCCATCACTCCTTAGCGGGAAGCTACAATGAGCAGTTCTTC.

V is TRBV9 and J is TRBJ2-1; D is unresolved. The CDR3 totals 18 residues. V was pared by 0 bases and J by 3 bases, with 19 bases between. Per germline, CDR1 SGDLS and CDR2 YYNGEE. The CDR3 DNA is TGTGCCAGCAGCGTAGGTCTTGGCCGGAGAACCGTCTACAATGAGCAGTTCTTC. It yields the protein CASSVGLGRRTVYNEQFF.

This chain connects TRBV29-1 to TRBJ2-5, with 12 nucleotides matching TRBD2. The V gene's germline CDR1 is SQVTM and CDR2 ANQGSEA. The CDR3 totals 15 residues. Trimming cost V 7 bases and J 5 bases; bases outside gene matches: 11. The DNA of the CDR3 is TGCAGCGCCAGTCTAGCGGGAGGGCCTTGGGAGACCCAGTACTTC. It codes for CSASLAGGPWETQYF.

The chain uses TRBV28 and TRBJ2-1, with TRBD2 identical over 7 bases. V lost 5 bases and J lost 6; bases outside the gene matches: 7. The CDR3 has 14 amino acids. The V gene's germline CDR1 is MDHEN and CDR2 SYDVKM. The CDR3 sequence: CASSLAGARNEQFF. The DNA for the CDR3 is TGTGCCAGCAGTCTCGCGGGAGCCCGCAATGAGCAGTTCTTC.

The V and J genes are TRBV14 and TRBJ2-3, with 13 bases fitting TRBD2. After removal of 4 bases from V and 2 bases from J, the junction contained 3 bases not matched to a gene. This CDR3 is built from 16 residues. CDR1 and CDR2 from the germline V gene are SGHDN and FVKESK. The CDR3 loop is CASSLGTSGATDTQYF. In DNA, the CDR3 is TGTGCCAGCAGCCTCGGGACTAGCGGGGCCACAGATACGCAGTATTTT.